The clone carrying this T cell receptor beta chain showed up just once. The antigen is unknown. Assay used: immunoSEQ multiplex PCR; TCRdb lists only in-frame clones, some missing. Found here are about 9,500 clones, about 90% of them singletons; the top ten hold roughly 1.3%. Blood CD4+ CD25-high CD127-low regulatory T cells supplied the genomic DNA template. This record comes from a study of regulatory and conventional T cells in RAG deficiency. This CDR3 has 17 residues. V lost 2 bases and J lost 5, with 21 bases in between. Germline values: CDR1 SGHTA, CDR2 FQGNSA. General observations from the study: Control T-cell subsets had markedly higher Shannon entropy and lower Simpson indices than RAG-deficient patients.

The sample also formed part of further work on regulatory T cells. That source adds: The primer mix had 52 TRBV and 13 TRBJ primers.

The clonotype comes from a human donor in good health. The chain carries TRBV7-2 and TRBJ2-5; a possible D gene is TRBD2 (6 bases). The sample consisted of Tregs sorted from blood. The CDR3 DNA is TGTGCCAGCAGCTTAAACGGCGGGGCTCAAGGTGGGGAGACCCAGTACTTC. The encoded protein is CASSLNGGAQGGETQYF.